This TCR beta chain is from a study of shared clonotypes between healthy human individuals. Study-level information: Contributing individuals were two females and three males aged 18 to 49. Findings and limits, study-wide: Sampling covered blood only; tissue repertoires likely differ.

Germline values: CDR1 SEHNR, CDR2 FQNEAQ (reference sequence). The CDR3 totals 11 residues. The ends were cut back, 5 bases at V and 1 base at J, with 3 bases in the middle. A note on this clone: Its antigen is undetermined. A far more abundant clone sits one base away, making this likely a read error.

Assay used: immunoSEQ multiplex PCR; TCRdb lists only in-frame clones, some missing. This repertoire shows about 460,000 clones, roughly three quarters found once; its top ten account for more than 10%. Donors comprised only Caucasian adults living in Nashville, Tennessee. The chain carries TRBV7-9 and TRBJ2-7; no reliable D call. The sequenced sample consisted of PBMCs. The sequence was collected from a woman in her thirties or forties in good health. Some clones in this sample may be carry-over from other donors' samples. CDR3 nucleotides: TGTGCCAGCAGCGGGTCCTACGAGCAGTACTTC. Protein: CASSGSYEQYF. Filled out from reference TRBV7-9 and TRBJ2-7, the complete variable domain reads DTGVSQNPRHKITKRGQNVTFRCDPISEHNRLYWYRQTLGQGPEFLTYFQNEAQLEKSRLLSDRFSAERPKGSFSTLEIQRTEQGDSAMYLCASSGSYEQYFGPGTRLTVT.